This T cell receptor (beta chain) was sequenced during a study of a mutant IDH1 vaccine in newly diagnosed glioma. The wider study: The sex distribution of treated patients was 62.5% male and roughly 40% female, with a mean age of around 43 years. Previous treatment comprised radiotherapy, temozolomide, or both, mostly both.

The data were produced by immunoSEQ multiplex PCR, yet TCRdb's version contains in-frame clones alone and is incomplete. Of under 150,000 clones detected, 90% appear once; the ten largest clones hold roughly 0.62%. Notes on this clone: The antigen is undetermined.

The time point denotes: week 11, during vaccination. It was 300 ug of mutant IDH1 20-mer peptide that made up each vaccine dose, given with topical imiquimod. Each donor presented with a new WHO grade 3 or 4 astrocytoma that tested IDH1-mutant and showed ATRX loss. Germline V CDR1 and CDR2: SGHNT, YYREEE (reference sequence). The CDR3 extends over 12 amino acids. V dropped 0 bases and J dropped 12; count of bases not matched to a gene: 4. The TCR sequence derives from a woman between 50 and 59 years old with glioma. The V and J genes are TRBV5-4 and TRBJ2-5; 8 bases are shared with TRBD1. The material was PBMCs, obtained from a glioma patient whose treatment included an IDH1 peptide vaccine. Here the CDR3 DNA reads TGTGCCAGCAGCTTGGTTCCGGGACAGGAGTACTTC. It is translated as CASSLVPGQEYF.